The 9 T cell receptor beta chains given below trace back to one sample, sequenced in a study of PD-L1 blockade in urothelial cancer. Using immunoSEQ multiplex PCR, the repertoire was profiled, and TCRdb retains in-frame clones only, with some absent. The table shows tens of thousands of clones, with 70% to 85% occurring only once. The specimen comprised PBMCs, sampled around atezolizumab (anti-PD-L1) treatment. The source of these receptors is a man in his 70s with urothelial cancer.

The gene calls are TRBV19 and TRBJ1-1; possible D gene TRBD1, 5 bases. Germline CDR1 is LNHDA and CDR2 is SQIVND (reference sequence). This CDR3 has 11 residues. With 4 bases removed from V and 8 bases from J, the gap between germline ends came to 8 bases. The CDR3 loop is CASSKQGEAFF. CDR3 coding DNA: TGTGCCAGTAGTAAGCAGGGAGAAGCTTTCTTT.

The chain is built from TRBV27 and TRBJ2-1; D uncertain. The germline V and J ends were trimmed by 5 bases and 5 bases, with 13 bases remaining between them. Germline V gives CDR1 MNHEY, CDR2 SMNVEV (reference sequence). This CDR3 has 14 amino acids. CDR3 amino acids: CASSPPTKDNEQFF. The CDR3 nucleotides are TGTGCCAGCAGTCCGCCGACAAAGGACAATGAGCAGTTCTTC.

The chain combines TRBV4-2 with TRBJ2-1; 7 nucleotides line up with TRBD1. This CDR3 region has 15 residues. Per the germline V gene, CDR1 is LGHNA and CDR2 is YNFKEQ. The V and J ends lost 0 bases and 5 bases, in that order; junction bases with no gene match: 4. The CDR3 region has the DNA TGTGCCAGCAGCCAAGATCAGGGGGAGCACAATGAGCAGTTCTTC. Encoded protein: CASSQDQGEHNEQFF.

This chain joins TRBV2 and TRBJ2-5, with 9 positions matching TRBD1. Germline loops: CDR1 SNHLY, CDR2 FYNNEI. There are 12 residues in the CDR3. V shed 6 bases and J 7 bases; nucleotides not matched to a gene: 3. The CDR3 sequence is CASRGQGGTQYF. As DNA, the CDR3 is TGTGCCAGCAGGGGACAGGGAGGGACCCAGTACTTC.

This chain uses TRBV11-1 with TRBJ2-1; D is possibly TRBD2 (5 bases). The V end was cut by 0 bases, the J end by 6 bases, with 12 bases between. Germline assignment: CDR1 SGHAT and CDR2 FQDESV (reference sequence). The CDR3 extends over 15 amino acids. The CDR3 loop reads CASSLAGVRFNEQFF. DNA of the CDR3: TGTGCCAGCAGCTTAGCGGGAGTAAGGTTCAATGAGCAGTTCTTC.

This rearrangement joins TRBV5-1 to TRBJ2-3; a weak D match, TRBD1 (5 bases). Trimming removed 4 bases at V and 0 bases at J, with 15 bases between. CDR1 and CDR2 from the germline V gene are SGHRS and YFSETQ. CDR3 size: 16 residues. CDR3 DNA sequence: TGCGCCAGCAGCCAAGGTAGCAGGGCTAGCACAGATACGCAGTATTTT. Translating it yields CASSQGSRASTDTQYF.

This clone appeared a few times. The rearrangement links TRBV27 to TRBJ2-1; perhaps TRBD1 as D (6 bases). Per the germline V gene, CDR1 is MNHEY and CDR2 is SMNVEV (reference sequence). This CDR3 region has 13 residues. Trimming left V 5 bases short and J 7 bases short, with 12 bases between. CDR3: CASSRRGGNEQFF. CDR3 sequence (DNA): TGTGCCAGCAGTCGTCGAGGGGGAAATGAGCAGTTCTTC.

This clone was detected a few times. For the CDR3, the DNA is TGCAGTGCATCAGTCAGGGGGAGCCAGCATTTT. Protein: CSASVRGSQHF. J is TRBJ1-5 and V is TRBV20-1; 7 bases align to TRBD1. This CDR3 has 11 amino acids. Germline assignment: CDR1 DFQATT and CDR2 SNEGSKA (reference sequence). With V trimmed by 6 bases and J by 12 bases, 8 bases remained unmatched.

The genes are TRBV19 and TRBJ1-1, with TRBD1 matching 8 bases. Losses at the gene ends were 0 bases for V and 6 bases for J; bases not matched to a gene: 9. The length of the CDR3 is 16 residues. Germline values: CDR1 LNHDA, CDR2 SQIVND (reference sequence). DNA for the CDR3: TGTGCCAGTAGTATAGAGGCGTCGGGACAGGTCGCTGAAGCTTTCTTT. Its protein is CASSIEASGQVAEAFF. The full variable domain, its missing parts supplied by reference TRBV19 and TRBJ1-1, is DGGITQSPKYLFRKEGQNVTLSCEQNLNHDAMYWYRQDPGQGLRLIYYSQIVNDFQKGDIAEGYSVSREKKESFPLTVTSAQKNPTAFYLCASSIEASGQVAEAFFGQGTRLTVV.